These 18 T cell receptor beta chains share one sample of origin, sequenced in a study of cytomegalovirus exposure and HLA in healthy donors. PCR used 60 Vbeta primers and 13 Jbeta primers. TCRdb's copy holds only in-frame clones and misses some; the assay was immunoSEQ multiplex PCR. The repertoire holds about 180,000 clones, with approximately 81% as singletons. The sequenced sample was PBMCs. The receptors originated from a woman younger than 45 in good health and CMV-seronegative.

This chain uses TRBV12-5 with TRBJ2-7, with 10 bases aligning to TRBD2. The CDR3 spans 13 residues. J gave up 11 bases and V 1 base, and 5 bases lay outside the gene matches. Germline V gene data show CDR1 as LGHNT and CDR2 as FRNRAP. CDR3 region: CASGLGTSGNKYF. The CDR3 DNA reads TGTGCTAGTGGTTTGGGGACTAGCGGAAATAAGTACTTC.

The gene calls are TRBV7-9 and TRBJ2-2; D uncertain. This CDR3 has 15 residues. The germline V gene has CDR1 SEHNR and CDR2 FQNEAQ (reference sequence). V lost 2 bases and J 1 base, leaving 8 bases between the germline ends. CDR3 protein: CASSLSSLNTGELFF. CDR3 coding DNA: TGTGCCAGCAGCTTAAGCTCTCTGAACACCGGGGAGCTGTTTTTT.

Only one count was recorded for this clone. The rearrangement links TRBV28 to TRBJ2-1, with TRBD2 identical over 8 bases. J gave up 4 bases and V 7 bases, and 6 bases lay outside the gene matches. Germline CDR1 reads MDHEN; CDR2 reads SYDVKM. The CDR3 is made up of 14 amino acids. CDR3 DNA: TGTGCCAGCATTTCCAGCGGGAGTTACAATGAGCAGTTCTTC. Translated, it gives CASISSGSYNEQFF.

The chain has TRBV4-1 and TRBJ1-1; D is perhaps TRBD1 (6 bases). V lost 1 base, J lost 1 base, and 16 bases lay in between. The CDR3 totals 17 residues. Germline CDR1 and CDR2: MGHRA and YSYEKL. Here the CDR3 reads CASSQVTQGFQNTEAFF. In nucleotides, the CDR3 is TGCGCCAGCAGCCAAGTTACACAGGGTTTCCAGAACACTGAAGCTTTCTTT.

The V gene is TRBV15, the J gene TRBJ2-5; perhaps TRBD1 as D (6 bases). CDR1 is LNHNV, CDR2 YYDKDF, per germline (reference sequence). Trimming cost V 8 bases and J 3 bases, with 19 bases left between them. CDR3 length: 15 amino acids. The CDR3 region is CATSQGRHWKETQYF. CDR3 sequence (DNA): TGTGCCACCTCACAGGGACGCCATTGGAAAGAGACCCAGTACTTC. Full variable domain (remainder filled in from reference TRBV15 and TRBJ2-5): DAMVIQNPRYQVTQFGKPVTLSCSQTLNHNVMYWYQQKSSQAPKLLFHYYDKDFNNEADTPDNFQSRRPNTSFCFLDIRSPGLGDTAMYLCATSQGRHWKETQYFGPGTRLLVL.

The chain is built from TRBV27 and TRBJ2-7; tentative D call: TRBD2 (6 bases). Looked up from germline, CDR1 is MNHEY and CDR2 is SMNVEV (reference sequence). V was clipped by 6 bases and J by 5 bases, with 11 bases between them. The CDR3 length is 12 residues. The CDR3 coding sequence is TGTGCCAGCAGCCGCGGGGTCGACGAGCAGTACTTC. It encodes CASSRGVDEQYF.

V usage is TRBV6-5 and J usage is TRBJ2-2; TRBD1 might be the D (6 bases). CDR3 length: 16 amino acids. The V gene lost 2 bases and the J gene lost 0 bases, with 10 bases spanning the gap. Germline-derived CDR1 and CDR2 are MNHEY and SVGAGI. CDR3 sequence: CASSYETGSNTGELFF. Written as DNA, the CDR3 is TGTGCCAGCAGTTACGAGACAGGTTCGAACACCGGGGAGCTGTTTTTT.

Regarding this clone: One junction end disagrees with the germline gene, perhaps due to a read error. The same CDR3 also results from other DNA sequences found in this sample. V is TRBV28 and J is TRBJ2-7; the match to TRBD1 covers 11 bases. The CDR3 extends over 16 amino acids. Germline lookup yields CDR1 MDHEN and CDR2 SYDVKM. In DNA, the CDR3 is TGTGCCAGCAGTACCAGGACAGGGGGCCACTCCTACGAGCAGTACTTT. Amino acids: CASSTRTGGHSYEQYF.

On this clone itself: At one of its ends the junction is not consistent with the germline gene, which may arise from a read error. The rearrangement uses TRBV28 and TRBJ2-6; 8 bases agree with TRBD1. CDR3 length: 18 amino acids. CDR1 and CDR2 (germline): MDHEN, SYDVKM. The CDR3 sequence: CASNPQGVLISGANGLTF. CDR3 DNA: TGTGCCAGCAACCCACAGGGGGTACTGATCTCTGGGGCCAACGGCCTGACTTTC.

This clone was recorded once. The chain combines TRBV5-6 with TRBJ1-2; D may be TRBD1 (5 bases). The V gene's germline CDR1 is SGHDT and CDR2 YYEEEE. The V gene lost 1 base and the J gene lost 2 bases, with 18 bases spanning the gap. This CDR3 region has 17 residues. The chain's CDR3 is CASSLNFGGGGNYGYTF. In DNA, the CDR3 is TGTGCCAGCAGCTTGAACTTTGGCGGGGGAGGGAACTATGGCTACACCTTC.

The chain employs TRBV7-2 and TRBJ2-7; D is perhaps TRBD2 (5 bases). Trimming left V 1 base short and J 7 bases short, with 8 bases between. The CDR3 is made up of 12 amino acids. Germline values: CDR1 SGHTA, CDR2 FQGNSA. The CDR3 here is CASSLEPGEQYF. The CDR3 DNA reads as TGTGCCAGCAGCTTAGAACCGGGGGAGCAGTACTTC.

The J gene is TRBJ2-3, the V gene TRBV10-3; 12 bases line up with TRBD1. V was pared by 3 bases and J by 0 bases, with 7 bases of the junction left unmatched. The CDR3 has 18 residues. Looked up from germline, CDR1 is ENHRY and CDR2 is SYGVKD. CDR3 DNA sequence: TGTGCCATCAGTGATCCCGGGACAGGGGGCAAAAGCACAGATACGCAGTATTTT. Translating gives CAISDPGTGGKSTDTQYF.

The rearrangement uses TRBV27 and TRBJ2-2; 15 nucleotides agree with TRBD2. The CDR3 totals 17 residues. Trimming cost V 3 bases and J 5 bases; bases outside gene matches: 4. The germline CDR1 and CDR2 sequences are MNHEY and SMNVEV (reference sequence). The CDR3 sequence is CASSFRTSGGATGELFF. As DNA, the CDR3 is TGTGCCAGCAGTTTTCGGACTAGCGGGGGGGCGACCGGGGAGCTGTTTTTT.

The gene calls are TRBV15 and TRBJ1-4; 7 nucleotides line up with TRBD1. Germline trimming cut 1 base from V and 4 bases from J; bases unmatched to any gene: 6. Per the germline V gene, CDR1 is LNHNV and CDR2 is YYDKDF (reference sequence). This CDR3 has 16 amino acids. CDR3 protein: CATSRGGTALNEKLFF. CDR3 bases: TGTGCCACCAGCAGAGGCGGGACAGCACTTAATGAAAAACTGTTTTTT. Full variable domain (rest looked up from reference TRBV15 and TRBJ1-4): DAMVIQNPRYQVTQFGKPVTLSCSQTLNHNVMYWYQQKSSQAPKLLFHYYDKDFNNEADTPDNFQSRRPNTSFCFLDIRSPGLGDTAMYLCATSRGGTALNEKLFFGSGTQLSVL.

The rearrangement uses TRBV19 and TRBJ1-5, with 7 bases matching TRBD1. The germline V gene has CDR1 LNHDA and CDR2 SQIVND (reference sequence). J lost 7 bases, V lost 1 base, and 10 bases had no gene match. This CDR3 is 16 amino acids long. The CDR3 DNA reads as TGTGCCAGTAGTATAGGACAGGGAACCACAGGACAGCCCCAGCATTTT. Its protein is CASSIGQGTTGQPQHF.

This clone showed up just once. The chain uses TRBV18 and TRBJ1-2, with D possibly matching TRBD1 (5 bases). Germline CDR1 is KGHSH and CDR2 is LQKENI. V was shortened by 2 bases and J by 5 bases, with 12 bases between the two germline ends. The CDR3 totals 14 residues. This CDR3 reads CASSPGGSSYGYTF. CDR3 nucleotides: TGTGCCAGCTCACCAGGGGGGTCGTCGTATGGCTACACCTTC.

This chain links TRBV28 with TRBJ2-3; D is undetermined. V dropped 10 bases and J dropped 5 bases, with 19 bases sitting between them. Germline loops: CDR1 MDHEN, CDR2 SYDVKM. This CDR3 spans 14 amino acids. The CDR3 coding sequence is TGTGCCACCACCCCACCTTTGGCCCTAGATACGCAGTATTTT. Translating gives CATTPPLALDTQYF.

The chain recombines TRBV5-1 with TRBJ2-7; a weak D match, TRBD1 (6 bases). The ends were cut back, 3 bases at V and 5 bases at J, with 18 bases in the middle. Per germline, CDR1 SGHRS and CDR2 YFSETQ. The CDR3 has 15 residues. The CDR3, as DNA: TGCGCCAGCAGCTCCAAACAGGGTCTGGAGCACGAGCAGTACTTC. Amino acid sequence: CASSSKQGLEHEQYF.